Listed below are T cell receptor beta chains from one sample, sequenced in a study of blood T cell repertoires in COVID-19. The repertoire was sequenced with immunoSEQ multiplex PCR; TCRdb's copy has only in-frame clones and lacks some. This table has more than 200,000 clones, around 83% appearing once. The sample comprised peripheral blood. These receptors were taken from a man aged 40-49 years with active or convalescent COVID-19. Both conserved end residues are part of each CDR3. Each record gives: clone size, V gene, J gene, D gene, CDR3 DNA, CDR3 protein. The D gene is left open where the match is weak. Rows give clone size only sometimes, using once, few, many, or a class for an expanded clone.

clone_size: NA; v_call: TRBV25-1; j_call: TRBJ1-4; d_call: TRBD1; cdr3_nt: TGTGCCAGCAGTGACGTGACAGGGCTTAATGAAAAACTGTTTTTT; cdr3_aa: CASSDVTGLNEKLFF
clone_size: NA; v_call: TRBV18; j_call: TRBJ1-4; d_call: NA; cdr3_nt: TGTGCCAGCTCACCGAGAGTTGATTGGAGAAATGAAAAACTGTTTTTT; cdr3_aa: CASSPRVDWRNEKLFF
clone_size: NA; v_call: TRBV30; j_call: TRBJ2-5; d_call: NA; cdr3_nt: TGTGCCTGCTCAGGGTACCAAGAGACCCAGTACTTC; cdr3_aa: CACSGYQETQYF
clone_size: once; v_call: TRBV5-1; j_call: TRBJ1-1; d_call: TRBD1; cdr3_nt: TGCGCCAGCAGCTTAGACAGGGGCGGCAGCCATGCTGAAGCTTTCTTT; cdr3_aa: CASSLDRGGSHAEAFF
clone_size: NA; v_call: TRBV9; j_call: TRBJ2-7; d_call: NA; cdr3_nt: TGTGCCAGCAGCCCCGATACTAAAGTCTACGAGCAGTACTTC; cdr3_aa: CASSPDTKVYEQYF
clone_size: NA; v_call: TRBV6-6; j_call: TRBJ2-1; d_call: TRBD2; cdr3_nt: TGTGCCAGCAGGCCCGTGGGGCTAGCGGGGGGGAATGAGCAGTTCTTC; cdr3_aa: CASRPVGLAGGNEQFF
clone_size: NA; v_call: TRBV21-1; j_call: TRBJ2-1; d_call: NA; cdr3_nt: TGTGCCAGCCCCAAGGGACAGGGGGCTGAGAATGAGCAGTTCTTC; cdr3_aa: CASPKGQGAENEQFF
clone_size: once; v_call: TRBV6-5; j_call: TRBJ1-5; d_call: TRBD1; cdr3_nt: TGTGCCAGCAGGCTAACCGGGACAGGGTACCAGCCCCAGCATTTT; cdr3_aa: CASRLTGTGYQPQHF
clone_size: NA; v_call: TRBV21-1; j_call: TRBJ2-5; d_call: NA; cdr3_nt: TGTGCCAGCAGCAAAGCGGCTCTGAGACAGGCGCCTGAGACCCAGTACTTC; cdr3_aa: CASSKAALRQAPETQYF
clone_size: NA; v_call: TRBV7-3; j_call: TRBJ2-7; d_call: NA; cdr3_nt: TGTGCCAGCAGCTTAACCGGGGGTCTCGGGTACGAGCAGTACTTC; cdr3_aa: CASSLTGGLGYEQYF
clone_size: NA; v_call: TRBV2; j_call: TRBJ1-5; d_call: NA; cdr3_nt: TGTGCCAGCAGCGCGGACGGCGGGCCTCAGCCCCAGCATTTT; cdr3_aa: CASSADGGPQPQHF
clone_size: NA; v_call: TRBV6-5; j_call: TRBJ2-3; d_call: NA; cdr3_nt: TGTGCCAGCAGTAAGCCCCCGGGACATGCAGATACGCAGTATTTT; cdr3_aa: CASSKPPGHADTQYF
clone_size: NA; v_call: TRBV29-1; j_call: TRBJ2-7; d_call: NA; cdr3_nt: TGCAGCGTTGAAGTGGGCAGCGAGCAGTACTTC; cdr3_aa: CSVEVGSEQYF
clone_size: NA; v_call: TRBV24-1; j_call: TRBJ2-2; d_call: NA; cdr3_nt: TGTGCCACCAGTTCTACAGGGTCAACCGGGGAGCTGTTTTTT; cdr3_aa: CATSSTGSTGELFF
clone_size: NA; v_call: TRBV18; j_call: TRBJ1-4; d_call: NA; cdr3_nt: TGTGCCAGCTCACCTAGTAGAACTAATGAAAAACTGTTTTTT; cdr3_aa: CASSPSRTNEKLFF
clone_size: NA; v_call: TRBV6-5; j_call: TRBJ1-4; d_call: TRBD1; cdr3_nt: TGTGCCAGCAGTTCCGGGACAGGGGTTGAAAAACTGTTTTTT; cdr3_aa: CASSSGTGVEKLFF
clone_size: once; v_call: TRBV5-1; j_call: TRBJ1-5; d_call: TRBD1; cdr3_nt: TGCGCCAGCAGCTTGACAGGGGAAAATCAGCCCCAGCATTTT; cdr3_aa: CASSLTGENQPQHF
clone_size: NA; v_call: TRBV18; j_call: TRBJ1-1; d_call: NA; cdr3_nt: TGTGCCAGCTCACCCGATACAGGGAGGAACACTGAAGCTTTCTTT; cdr3_aa: CASSPDTGRNTEAFF
clone_size: few; v_call: TRBV4-2; j_call: TRBJ2-1; d_call: TRBD2; cdr3_nt: TGTGCCAGCAGCCAAGACCTAGCGGGGTCCTTCAATGAGCAGTTCTTC; cdr3_aa: CASSQDLAGSFNEQFF
clone_size: NA; v_call: TRBV6-2/TRBV6-3; j_call: TRBJ2-1; d_call: NA; cdr3_nt: TGTGCCAGCAGTTCCGACAGTAGCTCCTACAATGAGCAGTTCTTC; cdr3_aa: CASSSDSSSYNEQFF
clone_size: NA; v_call: TRBV6-5; j_call: TRBJ1-2; d_call: NA; cdr3_nt: TGTGCCAGCAGTTACACCTCAGGGCCCCAAAGGGGCTACACCTTC; cdr3_aa: CASSYTSGPQRGYTF
clone_size: NA; v_call: TRBV7-6; j_call: TRBJ2-1; d_call: TRBD2; cdr3_nt: TGTGCCAGCAGCTTTCTAGCGGACTCCTACAATGAGCAGTTCTTC; cdr3_aa: CASSFLADSYNEQFF
clone_size: NA; v_call: TRBV19; j_call: TRBJ2-3; d_call: NA; cdr3_nt: TGTGCCAGTAGTATAGATCGGAGCGTGGGCACAGATACGCAGTATTTT; cdr3_aa: CASSIDRSVGTDTQYF
clone_size: NA; v_call: TRBV25-1; j_call: TRBJ1-1; d_call: TRBD1; cdr3_nt: TGTGCCAGCAGAGGGACAGGGATGAACACTGAAGCTTTCTTT; cdr3_aa: CASRGTGMNTEAFF
clone_size: NA; v_call: TRBV6-1; j_call: TRBJ1-6; d_call: TRBD1; cdr3_nt: TGTGCCAGCAGTGACAGGGGGCTCTATTCACCCCTCCACTTT; cdr3_aa: CASSDRGLYSPLHF
clone_size: NA; v_call: TRBV2; j_call: TRBJ2-7; d_call: TRBD1; cdr3_nt: TGTGCCAGCAAAAAGGGGGCCCCCACCGGCGAGCAGTACTTC; cdr3_aa: CASKKGAPTGEQYF
clone_size: NA; v_call: TRBV2; j_call: TRBJ1-6; d_call: NA; cdr3_nt: TGTGCCAGCAGTGATTCCCGTAGCTCCTATAATTCACCCCTCCACTTT; cdr3_aa: CASSDSRSSYNSPLHF
clone_size: NA; v_call: TRBV13; j_call: TRBJ2-7; d_call: NA; cdr3_nt: TGTGCCAGCAGCTCCCGGCCGGGGGAGCAGTACTTC; cdr3_aa: CASSSRPGEQYF
clone_size: NA; v_call: TRBV2; j_call: TRBJ1-1; d_call: NA; cdr3_nt: TGTGCCAGCAGTGAGACAGAAATGAACACTGAAGCTTTCTTT; cdr3_aa: CASSETEMNTEAFF
clone_size: NA; v_call: TRBV5-4; j_call: TRBJ2-5; d_call: NA; cdr3_nt: TGTGCCAGCAGCCCACGACAGAATCAAGAGACCCAGTACTTC; cdr3_aa: CASSPRQNQETQYF
clone_size: NA; v_call: TRBV6-5; j_call: TRBJ1-4; d_call: NA; cdr3_nt: TGTGCCAGCAGCCTTAACACGGGAGGGAATGAAAAACTGTTTTTT; cdr3_aa: CASSLNTGGNEKLFF
clone_size: NA; v_call: TRBV19; j_call: TRBJ2-5; d_call: TRBD1; cdr3_nt: TGTGCCAGTAGTACCCGAGGGGGCACACAAGAGACCCAGTACTTC; cdr3_aa: CASSTRGGTQETQYF
clone_size: few; v_call: TRBV10-3; j_call: TRBJ2-7; d_call: TRBD1; cdr3_nt: TGTGCCATCAGACAGACAGGGGGTGGAAACGAGCAGTACTTC; cdr3_aa: CAIRQTGGGNEQYF
clone_size: NA; v_call: TRBV27; j_call: TRBJ2-1; d_call: TRBD1; cdr3_nt: TGTGCCAGCAGCCTCCTCACCAGGGGGCGTGAGCAGTTCTTC; cdr3_aa: CASSLLTRGREQFF
clone_size: once; v_call: TRBV5-6; j_call: TRBJ1-2; d_call: NA; cdr3_nt: TGTGCCAGCAGCTTGGGACAGGCTTCTGGCTATGGCTACACCTTC; cdr3_aa: CASSLGQASGYGYTF
clone_size: few; v_call: TRBV7-9; j_call: TRBJ2-7; d_call: TRBD1; cdr3_nt: TGTGCCAGCAGCATATACCCCGGGACAGGGACCTACGAGCAGTACTTC; cdr3_aa: CASSIYPGTGTYEQYF
clone_size: NA; v_call: TRBV19; j_call: TRBJ1-1; d_call: TRBD1; cdr3_nt: TGTGCCAGTACCGACAGGGCGAACACTGAAGCTTTCTTT; cdr3_aa: CASTDRANTEAFF
clone_size: few; v_call: TRBV25-1; j_call: TRBJ2-1; d_call: TRBD2; cdr3_nt: TGTGCCACGGGACTAGCGGGGTTAGGTGAGCAGTTCTTC; cdr3_aa: CATGLAGLGEQFF
clone_size: NA; v_call: TRBV6-5; j_call: TRBJ1-1; d_call: NA; cdr3_nt: TGTGCCAGCAGTATAAATCGGGGCACTGAAGCTTTCTTT; cdr3_aa: CASSINRGTEAFF
clone_size: NA; v_call: TRBV7-2; j_call: TRBJ1-2; d_call: NA; cdr3_nt: TGTGCCAGCTCTCCGGACAGTCAGTCATTATATGGCTACACCTTC; cdr3_aa: CASSPDSQSLYGYTF